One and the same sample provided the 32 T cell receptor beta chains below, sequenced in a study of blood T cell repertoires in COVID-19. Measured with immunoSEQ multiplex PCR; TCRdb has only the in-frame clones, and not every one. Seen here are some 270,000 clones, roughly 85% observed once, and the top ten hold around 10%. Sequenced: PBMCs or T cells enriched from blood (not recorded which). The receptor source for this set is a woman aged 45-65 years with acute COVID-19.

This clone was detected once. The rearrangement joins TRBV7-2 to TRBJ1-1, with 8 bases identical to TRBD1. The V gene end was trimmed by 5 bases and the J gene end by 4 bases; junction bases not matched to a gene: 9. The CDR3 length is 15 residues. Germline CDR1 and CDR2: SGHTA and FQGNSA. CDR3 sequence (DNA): TGTGCCAGCAGCAACAGGGGGAGGACCTTCACTGAAGCTTTCTTT. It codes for CASSNRGRTFTEAFF.

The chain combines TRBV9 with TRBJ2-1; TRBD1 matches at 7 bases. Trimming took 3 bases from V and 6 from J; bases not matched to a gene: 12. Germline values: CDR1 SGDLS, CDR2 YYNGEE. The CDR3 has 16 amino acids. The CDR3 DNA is TGTGCCAGCAGCGACGGAAAGGGCAGGGGGACCAATGAGCAGTTCTTC. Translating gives CASSDGKGRGTNEQFF.

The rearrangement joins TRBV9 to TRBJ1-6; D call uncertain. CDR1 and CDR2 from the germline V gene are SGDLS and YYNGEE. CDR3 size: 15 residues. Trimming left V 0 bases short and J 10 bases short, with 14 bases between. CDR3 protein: CASSVGPDIGSPLHF. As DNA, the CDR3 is TGTGCCAGCAGCGTAGGCCCCGACATTGGATCACCCCTCCACTTT. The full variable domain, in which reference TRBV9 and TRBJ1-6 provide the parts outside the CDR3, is DSGVTQTPKHLITATGQRVTLRCSPRSGDLSVYWYQQSLDQGLQFLIQYYNGEERAKGNILERFSAQQFPDLHSELNLSSLELGDSALYFCASSVGPDIGSPLHFGNGTRLTVT.

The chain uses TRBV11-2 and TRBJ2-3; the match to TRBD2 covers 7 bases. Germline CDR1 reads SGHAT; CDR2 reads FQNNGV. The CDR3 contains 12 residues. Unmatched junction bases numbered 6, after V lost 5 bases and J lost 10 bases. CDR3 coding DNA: TGTGCCAGCAGCCCAACTAGCGAGGCGCAGTATTTT. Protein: CASSPTSEAQYF.

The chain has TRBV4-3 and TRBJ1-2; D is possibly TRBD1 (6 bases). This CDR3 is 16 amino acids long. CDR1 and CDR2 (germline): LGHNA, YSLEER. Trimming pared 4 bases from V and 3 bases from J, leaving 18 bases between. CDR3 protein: CASSPPGHRTDYGYTF. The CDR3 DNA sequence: TGCGCCAGCAGCCCGCCGGGACACCGGACAGACTATGGCTACACCTTC.

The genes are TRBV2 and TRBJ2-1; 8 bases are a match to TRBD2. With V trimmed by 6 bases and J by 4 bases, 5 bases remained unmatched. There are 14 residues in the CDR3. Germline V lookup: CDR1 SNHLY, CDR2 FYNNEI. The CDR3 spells CASSYSGAYNEQFF. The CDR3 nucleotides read TGTGCCAGCAGCTATAGCGGGGCGTACAATGAGCAGTTCTTC.

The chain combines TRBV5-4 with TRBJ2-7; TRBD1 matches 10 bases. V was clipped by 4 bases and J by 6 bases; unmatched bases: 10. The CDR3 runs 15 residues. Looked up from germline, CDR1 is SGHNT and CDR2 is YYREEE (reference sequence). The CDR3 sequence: CASSTDRGYQGEQYF. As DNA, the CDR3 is TGTGCCAGCAGCACGGACAGGGGGTATCAGGGCGAGCAGTACTTC.

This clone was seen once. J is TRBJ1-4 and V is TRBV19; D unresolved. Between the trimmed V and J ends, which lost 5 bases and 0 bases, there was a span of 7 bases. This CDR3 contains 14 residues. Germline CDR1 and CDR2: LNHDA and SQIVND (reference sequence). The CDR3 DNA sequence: TGTGCCAGTAGTCGCGATGCAACTAATGAAAAACTGTTTTTT. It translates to CASSRDATNEKLFF.

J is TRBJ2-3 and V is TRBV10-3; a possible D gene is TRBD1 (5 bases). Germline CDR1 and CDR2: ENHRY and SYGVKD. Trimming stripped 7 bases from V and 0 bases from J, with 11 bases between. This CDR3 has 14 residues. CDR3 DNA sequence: TGTGCCATCAATGGCAGGGCAAGCACAGATACGCAGTATTTT. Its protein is CAINGRASTDTQYF.

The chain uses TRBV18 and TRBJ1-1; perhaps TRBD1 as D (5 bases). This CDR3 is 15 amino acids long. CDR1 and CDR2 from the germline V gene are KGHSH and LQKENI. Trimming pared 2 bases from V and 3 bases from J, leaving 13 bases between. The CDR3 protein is CASSPSQGLDTEAFF. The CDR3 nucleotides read TGTGCCAGCTCACCAAGTCAGGGACTGGACACTGAAGCTTTCTTT. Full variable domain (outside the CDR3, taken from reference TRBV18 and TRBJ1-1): NAGVMQNPRHLVRRRGQEARLRCSPMKGHSHVYWYRQLPEEGLKFMVYLQKENIIDESGMPKERFSAEFPKEGPSILRIQQVVRGDSAAYFCASSPSQGLDTEAFFGQGTRLTVV.

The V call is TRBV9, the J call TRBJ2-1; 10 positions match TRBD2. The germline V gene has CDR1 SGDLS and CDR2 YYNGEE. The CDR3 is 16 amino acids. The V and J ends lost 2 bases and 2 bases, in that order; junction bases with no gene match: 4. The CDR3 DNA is TGTGCCAGCAGCGTCGGAGCGGGGGGGCCCTACAATGAGCAGTTCTTC. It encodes CASSVGAGGPYNEQFF.

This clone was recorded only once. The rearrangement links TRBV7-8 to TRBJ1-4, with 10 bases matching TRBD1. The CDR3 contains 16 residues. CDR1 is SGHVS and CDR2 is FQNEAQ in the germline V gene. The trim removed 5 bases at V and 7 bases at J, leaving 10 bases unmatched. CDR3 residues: CASSLGQGDFGEKLFF. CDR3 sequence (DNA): TGTGCCAGCAGCCTCGGACAGGGGGATTTCGGTGAAAAACTGTTTTTT.

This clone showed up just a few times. CDR3 nucleotide sequence: TGCGCCAGCAGCTCCCATTTACAGGGGCGCAGGGGGACTGAAGCTTTCTTT. This encodes CASSSHLQGRRGTEAFF. The chain joins TRBV5-1 to TRBJ1-1, with 7 bases lining up with TRBD1. V was pared by 3 bases and J by 5 bases, with 16 bases of the junction left unmatched. Per the germline V gene, CDR1 is SGHRS and CDR2 is YFSETQ. This CDR3 is built from 17 residues.

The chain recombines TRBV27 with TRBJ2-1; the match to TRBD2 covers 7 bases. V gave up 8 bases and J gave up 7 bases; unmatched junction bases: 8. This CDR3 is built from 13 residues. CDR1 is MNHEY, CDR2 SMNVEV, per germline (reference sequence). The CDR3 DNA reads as TGTGCCAGCTCTTTTTTGGGGGGGAATGAGCAGTTCTTC. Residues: CASSFLGGNEQFF.

CDR3 DNA sequence: TGTGCCAGCGGTATATTTAGGGGTACTGAAGCTTTCTTT. Encoded protein: CASGIFRGTEAFF. The rearrangement links TRBV5-4 to TRBJ1-1; the D gene is possibly TRBD1 (5 bases). Looked up from germline, CDR1 is SGHNT and CDR2 is YYREEE (reference sequence). Trimming removed 7 bases at V and 5 bases at J, with 15 bases between. The CDR3 is 13 amino acids. Full variable domain (remainder filled in from reference TRBV5-4 and TRBJ1-1): ETGVTQSPTHLIKTRGQQVTLRCSSQSGHNTVSWYQQALGQGPQFIFQYYREEENGRGNFPPRFSGLQFPNYSSELNVNALELDDSALYLCASGIFRGTEAFFGQGTRLTVV.

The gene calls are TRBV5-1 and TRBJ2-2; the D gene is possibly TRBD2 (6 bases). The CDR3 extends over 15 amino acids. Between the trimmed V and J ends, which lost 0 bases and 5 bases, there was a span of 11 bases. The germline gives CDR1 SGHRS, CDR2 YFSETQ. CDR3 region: CASSLAGEVTGELFF. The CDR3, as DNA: TGCGCCAGCAGCTTGGCTGGGGAGGTAACCGGGGAGCTGTTTTTT.

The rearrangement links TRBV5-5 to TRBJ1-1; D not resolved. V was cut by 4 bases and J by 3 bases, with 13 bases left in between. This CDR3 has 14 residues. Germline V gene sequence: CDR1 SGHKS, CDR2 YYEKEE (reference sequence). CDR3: CASSGRSADTEAFF. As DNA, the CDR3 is TGTGCCAGCAGCGGGAGAAGCGCCGACACTGAAGCTTTCTTT.

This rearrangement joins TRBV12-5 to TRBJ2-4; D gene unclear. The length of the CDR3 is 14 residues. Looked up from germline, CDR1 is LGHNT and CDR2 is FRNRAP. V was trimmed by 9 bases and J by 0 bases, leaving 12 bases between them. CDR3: CARLDLLAKNIQYF. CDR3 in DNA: TGTGCTAGGCTAGACCTTTTAGCCAAAAACATTCAGTACTTC.

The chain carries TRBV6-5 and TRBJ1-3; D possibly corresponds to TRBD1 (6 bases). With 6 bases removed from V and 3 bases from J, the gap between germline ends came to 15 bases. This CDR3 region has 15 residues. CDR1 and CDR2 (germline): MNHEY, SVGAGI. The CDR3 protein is CASRDLTGFGNTIYF. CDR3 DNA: TGTGCCAGCAGGGACCTGACAGGATTTGGAAACACCATATATTTT.

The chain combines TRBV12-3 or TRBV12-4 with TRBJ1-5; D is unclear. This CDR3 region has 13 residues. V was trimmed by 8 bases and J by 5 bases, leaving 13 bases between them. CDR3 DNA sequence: TGTGCCAGCTCGGGAGGTGCCGATCAGCCCCAGCATTTT. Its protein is CASSGGADQPQHF.

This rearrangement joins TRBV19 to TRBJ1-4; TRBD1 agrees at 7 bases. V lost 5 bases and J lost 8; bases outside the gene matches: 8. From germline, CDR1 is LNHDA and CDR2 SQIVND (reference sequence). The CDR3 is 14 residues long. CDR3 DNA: TGTGCCAGTAGTCAGGACAGGAGACGGGAAAAACTGTTTTTT. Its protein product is CASSQDRRREKLFF.

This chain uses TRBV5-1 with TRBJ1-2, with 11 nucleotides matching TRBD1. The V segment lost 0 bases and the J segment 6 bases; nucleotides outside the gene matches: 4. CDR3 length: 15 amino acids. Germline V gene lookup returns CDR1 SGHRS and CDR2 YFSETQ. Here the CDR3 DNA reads TGCGCCAGCAGCTTGGCGGCGGACAGGGGGCATGGCTACACCTTC. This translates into CASSLAADRGHGYTF.

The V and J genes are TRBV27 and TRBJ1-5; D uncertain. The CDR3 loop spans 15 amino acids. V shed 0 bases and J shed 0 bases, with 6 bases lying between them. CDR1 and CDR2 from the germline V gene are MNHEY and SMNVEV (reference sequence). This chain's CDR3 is CASSLSAYSNQPQHF. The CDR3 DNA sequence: TGTGCCAGCAGTTTATCCGCGTATAGCAATCAGCCCCAGCATTTT.

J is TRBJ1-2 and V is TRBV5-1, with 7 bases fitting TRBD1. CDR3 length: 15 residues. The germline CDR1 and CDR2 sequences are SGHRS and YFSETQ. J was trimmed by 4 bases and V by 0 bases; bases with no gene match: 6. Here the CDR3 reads CASSLALGDSYGYTF. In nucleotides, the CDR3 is TGCGCCAGCAGCTTGGCCCTGGGGGACAGCTATGGCTACACCTTC.

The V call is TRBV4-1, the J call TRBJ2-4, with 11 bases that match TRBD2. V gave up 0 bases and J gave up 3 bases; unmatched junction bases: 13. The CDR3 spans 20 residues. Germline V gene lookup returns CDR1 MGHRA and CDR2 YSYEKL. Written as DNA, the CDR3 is TGCGCCAGCAGCCAAGAGGGAACTAGCGGGGGAGGGGGATTCAAAAACATTCAGTACTTC. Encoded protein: CASSQEGTSGGGGFKNIQYF.

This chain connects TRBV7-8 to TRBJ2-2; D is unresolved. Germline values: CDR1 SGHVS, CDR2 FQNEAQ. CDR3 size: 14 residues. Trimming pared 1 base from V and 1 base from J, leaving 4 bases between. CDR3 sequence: CASSLDRNTGELFF. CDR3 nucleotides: TGTGCCAGCAGCTTAGACAGGAACACCGGGGAGCTGTTTTTT.

The CDR3 region is CASSGQGARTGELFF. The CDR3 DNA is TGTGCCAGTAGCGGACAGGGGGCGAGAACCGGGGAGCTGTTTTTT. The V and J genes are TRBV19 and TRBJ2-2, with TRBD1 matching 11 bases. The junction had 5 bases not matched to a gene; V was cut back by 6 bases and J by 5 bases. Germline V gives CDR1 LNHDA, CDR2 SQIVND (reference sequence). The CDR3 loop spans 15 amino acids.

CDR3 nucleotide sequence: TGCGCCAGCAGCCAAGATCGGGGACAGAAAAGGGGCGAGCAGTACTTC. Protein: CASSQDRGQKRGEQYF. This chain links TRBV4-3 with TRBJ2-7; 7 bases map to TRBD1. V gave up 0 bases and J gave up 6 bases; unmatched junction bases: 11. CDR1 LGHNA and CDR2 YSLEER come from the germline V gene. The CDR3 length is 16 residues.

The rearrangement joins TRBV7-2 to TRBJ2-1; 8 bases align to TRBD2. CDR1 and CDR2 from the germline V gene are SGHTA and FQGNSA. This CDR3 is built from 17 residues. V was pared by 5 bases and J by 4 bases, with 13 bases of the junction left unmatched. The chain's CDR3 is CASSPGGSGVRYNEQFF. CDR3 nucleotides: TGTGCCAGCAGCCCCGGGGGTAGCGGGGTCCGTTACAATGAGCAGTTCTTC. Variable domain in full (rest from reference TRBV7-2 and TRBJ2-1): GAGVSQSPSNKVTEKGKDVELRCDPISGHTALYWYRQSLGQGLEFLIYFQGNSAPDKSGLPSDRFSAERTGGSVSTLTIQRTQQEDSAVYLCASSPGGSGVRYNEQFFGPGTRLTVL.

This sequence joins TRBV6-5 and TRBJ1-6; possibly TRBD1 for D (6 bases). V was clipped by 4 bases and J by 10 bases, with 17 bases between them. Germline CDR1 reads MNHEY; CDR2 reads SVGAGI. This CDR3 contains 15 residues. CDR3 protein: CASSSTTGSASPLHF. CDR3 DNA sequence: TGTGCCAGCAGTTCCACCACAGGGTCGGCCTCACCCCTCCACTTT.

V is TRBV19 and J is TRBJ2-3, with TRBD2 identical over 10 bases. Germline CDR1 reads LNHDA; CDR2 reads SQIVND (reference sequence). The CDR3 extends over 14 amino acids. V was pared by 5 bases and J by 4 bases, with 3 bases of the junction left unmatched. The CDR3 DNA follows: TGTGCCAGTAGTTTGGGACTAGCGCCAGATACGCAGTATTTT. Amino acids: CASSLGLAPDTQYF.

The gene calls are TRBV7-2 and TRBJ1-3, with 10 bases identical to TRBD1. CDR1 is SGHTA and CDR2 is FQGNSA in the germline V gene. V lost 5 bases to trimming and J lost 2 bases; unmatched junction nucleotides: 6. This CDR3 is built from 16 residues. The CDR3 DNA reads TGTGCCAGCAGCACGGGACAGGGGCGGCCTGGAAACACCATATATTTT. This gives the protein CASSTGQGRPGNTIYF. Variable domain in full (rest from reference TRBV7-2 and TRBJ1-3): GAGVSQSPSNKVTEKGKDVELRCDPISGHTALYWYRQSLGQGLEFLIYFQGNSAPDKSGLPSDRFSAERTGGSVSTLTIQRTQQEDSAVYLCASSTGQGRPGNTIYFGEGSWLTVV.